Each of the 10 T cell receptor beta chains below was sequenced from the same sample in a study of T cell repertoires in cytomegalovirus infection. MiXCR, applied by TCRdb to the reads, yields one record per CDR3 protein. The repertoire consists of under 300,000 distinct CDR3 sequences, with over 15% occurring once and the leading ten covering less than 60%. The sample was CD8+ T cells from PBMCs. These receptor sequences come from a human donor in good health (CMV status not recorded). Some clones in this sample may be carry-over from other donors' samples.

The chain carries TRBV12-3 or TRBV12-4 and TRBJ1-5; D is ambiguous. Trimming shortened V by 0 bases and J by 0 bases, and 12 bases separated the two germline ends. This CDR3 comprises 17 residues. CDR3 loop: CASSLAFGRISNQPQHF. CDR3 DNA sequence: TGTGCCAGCAGTTTAGCGTTTGGTCGGATTAGCAATCAGCCCCAGCATTTT.

This clonotype was seen a handful of times. V gene TRBV3-1 combines with J gene TRBJ1-1, with D possibly matching TRBD1 (5 bases). Per the germline V gene, CDR1 is LGHDT and CDR2 is YNNKEL (reference sequence). Trimming removed 0 bases from V and 0 bases from J, with 20 bases in between. This CDR3 is 19 amino acids long. CDR3 sequence: CASSQDSYRTLDMNTEAFF. CDR3 bases: TGTGCCAGCAGCCAAGACTCGTACAGGACCCTCGACATGAACACTGAAGCTTTCTTT.

The chain carries TRBV3-1 and TRBJ2-5, with D perhaps given as TRBD1 or TRBD2 (5 bases each). The V gene's germline CDR1 is LGHDT and CDR2 YNNKEL (reference sequence). V lost 0 bases and J lost 9, with 17 bases in between. The CDR3 has 15 amino acids. The CDR3 DNA sequence: TGTGCCAGCAGCCAAGAGGGACGGGCAAATCGACCCCAGTACTTC. Encoded protein: CASSQEGRANRPQYF.

The rearrangement uses TRBV20-1 and TRBJ2-7; 7 nucleotides agree with TRBD1. Germline loops: CDR1 DFQATT, CDR2 SNEGSKA (reference sequence). Unmatched junction bases numbered 4, after V lost 2 bases and J lost 3 bases. The CDR3 extends over 13 amino acids. CDR3 nucleotides: TGCAGTGCTAGATCCGGACAGGACTACGAGCAGTACTTC. Translation: CSARSGQDYEQYF.

This clonotype was counted many times. The gene calls are TRBV7-2 and TRBJ2-1; D gene uncertain. The CDR3 is 12 amino acids. Germline CDR1 and CDR2: SGHTA and FQGNSA. Trimming took 6 bases from V and 3 from J, leaving 6 bases between them. The CDR3 region is CASSSIYNEQFF. CDR3 nucleotides: TGTGCCAGCAGTTCAATCTACAATGAGCAGTTCTTC.

This chain connects TRBV12-3 or TRBV12-4 to TRBJ2-3; D is unresolved. This CDR3 is built from 14 residues. The V gene lost 4 bases and the J gene lost 0 bases, with 8 bases spanning the gap. In DNA form, the CDR3 reads TGTGCCAGCAGTTCGACGGACAGCACAGATACGCAGTATTTT. This gives the protein CASSSTDSTDTQYF.

In this sample, this clonotype turned up a few times. The rearrangement uses TRBV4-1 and TRBJ2-7, with D possibly TRBD1 on 5 matching bases. V was cut by 4 bases and J by 4 bases, with 17 bases left in between. This CDR3 is 15 amino acids long. Germline V gives CDR1 MGHRA, CDR2 YSYEKL. DNA of the CDR3: TGCGCCAGCAGCCCGGCCCAGGGAAAGTTGTACGAGCAGTACTTC. Amino acids: CASSPAQGKLYEQYF.

As regards this clonotype: The junction and the germline gene differ at one end; a read error may be behind it. This chain links TRBV5-1 with TRBJ2-2; D remains ambiguous. CDR1 is SGHRS and CDR2 is YFSETQ in the germline V gene. The CDR3 loop spans 15 amino acids. DNA of the CDR3: TGCGCCAGCAGCTTGAGTACGGGTATGACCGAGGAGCTGTTTTTT. Translated, it gives CASSLSTGMTEELFF.

This clonotype was picked up a small number of times. The CDR3 spells CASRRPGTNREAFF. The CDR3, as DNA: TGTGCCAGCAGGCGCCCTGGGACTAATCGTGAAGCTTTCTTT. The V call is TRBV27, the J call TRBJ1-1; perhaps TRBD1 as D (5 bases). CDR3 size: 14 residues. Germline V lookup: CDR1 MNHEY, CDR2 SMNVEV (reference sequence). With 6 bases removed from V and 7 bases from J, the gap between germline ends came to 18 bases.

The chain uses TRBV7-9 and TRBJ1-1, with D unclear. From germline, CDR1 is SEHNR and CDR2 FQNEAQ (reference sequence). V was pared by 4 bases and J by 3 bases, with 12 bases between. The CDR3 runs to 14 residues. The CDR3 protein is CASSSNGVHTEAFF. The CDR3 DNA reads as TGTGCCAGCAGCTCGAATGGGGTCCACACTGAAGCTTTCTTT.